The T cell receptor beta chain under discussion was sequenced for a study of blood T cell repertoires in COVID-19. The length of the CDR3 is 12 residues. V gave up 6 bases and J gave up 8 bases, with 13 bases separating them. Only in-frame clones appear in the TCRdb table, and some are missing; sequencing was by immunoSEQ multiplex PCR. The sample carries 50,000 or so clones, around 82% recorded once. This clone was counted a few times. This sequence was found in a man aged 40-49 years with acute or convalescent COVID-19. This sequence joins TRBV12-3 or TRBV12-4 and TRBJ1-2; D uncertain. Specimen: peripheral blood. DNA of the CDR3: TGTGCCAGCAGCTCCAACACGGGAGGCTACACCTTC. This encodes CASSSNTGGYTF.